This T cell receptor (beta chain) was recovered during a study of cytomegalovirus exposure and HLA in healthy donors. Study outcomes and limitations: According to a later analysis, TCR clusters from the first cohort tended to co-occur in the 120 or so validation repertoires. TCR beta chains numbering more than 150 were designated cytomegalovirus-associated. The authors confirmed in vitro that a few CMV-associated chains were specific for CMV antigens.

Germline CDR1 reads LNHDA; CDR2 reads SQIVND (reference sequence). The CDR3 has 14 residues. The trim removed 1 base at V and 9 bases at J, leaving 6 bases unmatched. As concerns this clone: Its antigen is unidentified.

This table comes from immunoSEQ multiplex PCR, and its TCRdb copy is limited to in-frame clones, with some not included. The top ten hold 1% to 1.5% of the sample, which has around 60,000 clones, 90% to 95% seen once. The clonotype was recovered from a woman aged 18-29 years in good health and CMV-seronegative. The chain links TRBV19 to TRBJ2-4, with 7 bases matching TRBD2. What was sequenced was PBMCs. CDR3: CASSIVGRGGIQYF. The CDR3 region has the DNA TGTGCCAGTAGTATAGTCGGGCGCGGGGGCATTCAGTACTTC.